This TCR beta chain was captured in a study of blood T cell repertoires in COVID-19. Study context: Whether acute or convalescent, the COVID-19 samples came from the United States, Italy and Spain. From T cells, B-cell-depleted T cells, or PBMCs came the material, which was cDNA or gDNA.

V dropped 3 bases and J dropped 6 bases, with 11 bases sitting between them. The CDR3 contains 13 residues. Germline values: CDR1 LGHDT, CDR2 YNNKEL (reference sequence). Original processing methods: By means of reference gene primer amplification, nucleated cell counts were estimated. The method was immunoSEQ multiplex PCR; TCRdb's version includes in-frame clones alone and lacks a portion of them. V and J calls and clone size are copied from that table; D and trimming were computed from the DNA. This table has over 30,000 clones, roughly 88% appearing once. This sequence was found in a man aged 80 or over with acute or convalescent COVID-19. The chain employs TRBV3-1 (or the pseudogene TRBV3-2) and TRBJ1-2; TRBD1 is a possible D gene (6 bases). Specimen: peripheral blood. The CDR3 bases are TGTGCCAGCAGCCACCTTAAGGGGGATGGCTACACCTTC. This sequence encodes CASSHLKGDGYTF.